What follows are 18 T cell receptor beta chains derived from one specimen sequenced in a study of identical twins. MiXCR, applied by TCRdb to the 5' RACE reads, yields one record per CDR3 protein. The sample contains about 570,000 distinct CDR3 sequences, just under 10% of which appear only once. The sample also formed part of further work on yellow fever vaccine responses in identical twins.

Material: PBMCs. All receptors derive from a young woman in good health.

CDR3 nucleotide sequence: TGTGCCAGCAGGACAGGGGGCGGCCTATCCTACGAGCAGTACTTC. Its protein is CASRTGGGLSYEQYF. The V gene is TRBV6-1, the J gene TRBJ2-7, with 10 bases identical to TRBD1. Losses at the gene ends were 6 bases for V and 1 base for J; bases not matched to a gene: 6. This CDR3 is built from 15 residues. Germline lookup yields CDR1 MNHNS and CDR2 SASEGT.

This clonotype has just a few counts. The J gene is TRBJ2-7, the V gene TRBV7-9, with 9 nucleotides matching TRBD2. V dropped 2 bases and J dropped 7; count of bases not matched to a gene: 9. Per the germline V gene, CDR1 is SEHNR and CDR2 is FQNEAQ (reference sequence). This CDR3 comprises 15 residues. The CDR3 loop is CASSLFSGRSGEQYF. The DNA for the CDR3 is TGTGCCAGCAGCTTATTCAGCGGGAGGTCGGGGGAGCAGTACTTC.

This rearrangement joins TRBV20-1 to TRBJ1-2; D gene uncertain. The V gene lost 1 base and the J gene lost 6 bases, with 6 bases spanning the gap. The CDR3 is 11 amino acids. Germline V CDR1 and CDR2: DFQATT, SNEGSKA (reference sequence). The CDR3 loop is CSARGENGYTF. CDR3 bases: TGCAGTGCTAGAGGGGAGAATGGCTACACCTTC.

The chain combines TRBV29-1 with TRBJ2-7; D is uncertain. V lost 4 bases, J lost 0 bases, and 13 bases lay in between. Looked up from germline, CDR1 is SQVTM and CDR2 is ANQGSEA. The CDR3 covers 14 residues. CDR3 DNA: TGCAGCGTTGTTTCTTTCAGCAGCTCCTACGAGCAGTACTTC. Translating gives CSVVSFSSSYEQYF.

There are many counts of this clonotype. CDR3 loop: CASSYSTRNEQYF. CDR3 coding DNA: TGTGCCAGCAGTTACTCGACAAGGAACGAGCAGTACTTC. The V call is TRBV6-2 or TRBV6-3, the J call TRBJ2-7; unclear D gene. Germline CDR1 reads MNHEY; CDR2 reads SVGEGT. V lost 0 bases and J 5 bases, leaving 8 bases between the germline ends. The CDR3 is made up of 13 amino acids.

V and J are TRBV7-9 and TRBJ2-3; no definite D call. The CDR3 covers 15 residues. CDR1 SEHNR and CDR2 FQNEAQ come from the germline V gene (reference sequence). With 5 bases removed from V and 2 bases from J, the gap between germline ends came to 14 bases. CDR3 in amino acids: CASSQDNRITDTQYF. CDR3 DNA: TGTGCCAGCAGCCAGGATAATAGGATCACAGATACGCAGTATTTT.

The chain links TRBV20-1 to TRBJ2-3, with D hard to call. Looked up from germline, CDR1 is DFQATT and CDR2 is SNEGSKA (reference sequence). The V gene lost 6 bases and the J gene lost 0 bases, with 7 bases spanning the gap. The CDR3 contains 12 residues. This CDR3 is CSATTSTDTQYF. The CDR3 bases are TGCAGTGCCACAACTAGCACAGATACGCAGTATTTT.

This clonotype occurred a few times. The rearrangement joins TRBV9 to TRBJ1-2, with D possibly TRBD1 on 6 matching bases. Trimming stripped 0 bases from V and 2 bases from J, with 8 bases between. This CDR3 is 14 amino acids long. CDR1 and CDR2 from the germline V gene are SGDLS and YYNGEE. CDR3 bases: TGTGCCAGCAGCGTAGCCGGGACAAACTATGGCTACACCTTC. Its protein is CASSVAGTNYGYTF. The full variable domain, completed using reference TRBV9 and TRBJ1-2, is DSGVTQTPKHLITATGQRVTLRCSPRSGDLSVYWYQQSLDQGLQFLIQYYNGEERAKGNILERFSAQQFPDLHSELNLSSLELGDSALYFCASSVAGTNYGYTFGSGTRLTVV.

This clonotype showed up many times. The chain employs TRBV7-2 and TRBJ2-1, with 11 bases aligning to TRBD2. The CDR3 runs to 16 residues. In germline, CDR1 is SGHTA, CDR2 FQGNSA. V was pared by 5 bases and J by 5 bases, with 8 bases of the junction left unmatched. The CDR3 DNA reads TGTGCCAGCAGCCCTAGACCGACTAGCGGGGACAATGAGCAGTTCTTC. Translation gives CASSPRPTSGDNEQFF. Full variable domain (outside the CDR3, taken from reference TRBV7-2 and TRBJ2-1): GAGVSQSPSNKVTEKGKDVELRCDPISGHTALYWYRQSLGQGLEFLIYFQGNSAPDKSGLPSDRFSAERTGGSVSTLTIQRTQQEDSAVYLCASSPRPTSGDNEQFFGPGTRLTVL.

This clonotype showed up many times. The J gene is TRBJ2-3, the V gene TRBV4-3; the match to TRBD2 covers 10 bases. Germline CDR1 and CDR2: LGHNA and YSLEER. This CDR3 spans 17 amino acids. Trimming cost V 0 bases and J 1 base; bases outside gene matches: 4. The CDR3 nucleotides read TGCGCCAGCAGCCAAGACCACCTAGCGGGGGGCACAGATACGCAGTATTTT. Translated: CASSQDHLAGGTDTQYF.

There are many counts of this clonotype. A junction end diverges from the germline sequence, so it may reflect a read error. The rearrangement joins TRBV12-3 or TRBV12-4 to TRBJ2-5; 11 bases map to TRBD2. This CDR3 has 14 residues. DNA of the CDR3: TGTGCCAGCAGCTTAGCGGGGGGGATGGAGACCCAGTACTTC. Its translation: CASSLAGGMETQYF.

The chain recombines TRBV3-1 with TRBJ2-2, with a possible D match to TRBD1 (6 bases). From germline, CDR1 is LGHDT and CDR2 YNNKEL (reference sequence). V was shortened by 2 bases and J by 3 bases, with 19 bases between the two germline ends. This CDR3 comprises 18 residues. The CDR3 DNA sequence: TGTGCCAGCAGCCAAAGGATAACAGGGATAGGGTACACCGGGGAGCTGTTTTTT. Protein: CASSQRITGIGYTGELFF.

The chain combines TRBV10-3 with TRBJ2-1, with TRBD1 matching over 9 bases. The V and J ends lost 6 bases and 6 bases, in that order; junction bases with no gene match: 9. The CDR3 extends over 15 amino acids. CDR1 is ENHRY and CDR2 is SYGVKD in the germline V gene. The CDR3 loop is CAISLGTGSPNEQFF. The CDR3 DNA sequence: TGTGCCATCAGCCTCGGGACAGGGTCTCCCAATGAGCAGTTCTTC.

This clonotype was counted between two and nine times. This chain connects TRBV7-3 to TRBJ2-7; D may correspond to TRBD1 or TRBD2 (7 bases each). The V end was cut by 2 bases, the J end by 3 bases, with 14 bases between. This CDR3 contains 15 residues. In germline, CDR1 is SGHTA, CDR2 FQGTGA. Here the CDR3 DNA reads TGTGCCAGCAGCTTAGAGGGAGGGACAGACTACGAGCAGTACTTC. Amino acid sequence: CASSLEGGTDYEQYF.

The chain joins TRBV12-3 or TRBV12-4 to TRBJ2-5; D remains unclear. Deletions cut 5 bases from V and 0 bases from J, with 13 bases between. This CDR3 spans 15 amino acids. The CDR3 loop is CASSITAEYQETQYF. The CDR3 region has the DNA TGTGCCAGCAGTATTACCGCTGAGTACCAAGAGACCCAGTACTTC.

V and J are TRBV20-1 and TRBJ2-7; D is uncertain. Germline loops: CDR1 DFQATT, CDR2 SNEGSKA (reference sequence). V lost 0 bases and J lost 1, with 4 bases in between. CDR3 length: 12 residues. For the CDR3, the DNA is TGCAGTGCTAGAGAACGTTCCTACGAGCAGTACTTC. It codes for CSARERSYEQYF.

This rearrangement joins TRBV27 to TRBJ2-5; TRBD1 or TRBD2 may be the D gene (5 bases each). V was cut by 4 bases and J by 4 bases, with 22 bases left in between. Germline CDR1 is MNHEY and CDR2 is SMNVEV (reference sequence). The CDR3 extends over 17 amino acids. CDR3 in amino acids: CASSSRGREGRRETQYF. The CDR3 DNA is TGTGCCAGCAGTTCCCGGGGCAGGGAAGGTAGGCGAGAGACCCAGTACTTC.

With respect to this clonotype: Germline is not matched at one junction end, which may reflect a read error. The rearrangement joins TRBV28 to TRBJ2-7; 12 nucleotides line up with TRBD2. Looked up from germline, CDR1 is MDHEN and CDR2 is SYDVKM. The CDR3 runs 19 residues. The CDR3 sequence is CTSSPTGILGLAGPGEQYF. For the CDR3, the DNA is TGTACCAGCAGTCCTACAGGGATATTGGGACTAGCGGGCCCCGGCGAGCAGTACTTC. Full variable domain (remainder filled in from reference TRBV28 and TRBJ2-7): DVKVTQSSRYLVKRTGEKVFLECVQDMDHENMFWYRQDPGLGLRLIYFSYDVKMKEKGDIPEGYSVSREKKERFSLILESASTNQTSMYLCTSSPTGILGLAGPGEQYFGPGTRLTVT.